The present TCR beta chain was sequenced within a study of neurological immune-mediated disorders. The overall study: A relapsing-remitting course was seen in about 90% of the roughly 34 multiple sclerosis patients and a secondary progressive course in 3.

Germline V gene lookup returns CDR1 SEHNR and CDR2 FQNEAQ (reference sequence). The CDR3 contains 14 residues. cDNA synthesis was performed by 5'RACE with 10-nucleotide random UMIs. TCRdb re-called the 5' RACE reads with MiXCR, one entry per CDR3 protein. This sample yields under 20,000 distinct CDR3 sequences, of which about 2.6% are seen a single time; about 5.5% belongs to the top ten. Overall study results and limits: One related-CDR3 cluster, which may be a signature, held the repertoires of 18 of 34 multiple sclerosis patients after phylogenetic grouping.

Stored at -80 C, 2 million PBMCs were the source of the unsorted libraries. This clonotype was picked up many times. The target antigen is unknown. Germline is not matched at one junction end, which may reflect a read error. The chain couples TRBV7-9 to TRBJ2-5, with 9 bases identical to TRBD2. The material sequenced was PBMCs. The receptor was derived from a woman younger than 30 with multiple sclerosis. The CDR3 loop reads CASSLAGTRETQYF. The CDR3 coding sequence is TGTGCCAGCAGCCTAGCGGGGACGCGAGAGACCCAGTACTTC.